A selection of T cell receptor beta chains follows, all from one sample in a study of blood T cell repertoires in COVID-19. Data came from immunoSEQ multiplex PCR; TCRdb stores just in-frame clones and leaves some out. The data contain 250,000 to 300,000 clones, around nine tenths of them singletons. The sample consisted of peripheral blood. The receptors originated from a woman aged 30 to 39 with COVID-19, enrolled during active disease. The CDR3 runs from the conserved cysteine through the conserved F or W. D genes are given only for firm matches. Clone sizes are given selectively: once, few, many, or a class where the clone is expanded.

V: TRBV5-1
size: once
J: TRBJ2-3
D: TRBD1
CDR3: CASSLGDRGRTDTQYF
DNA: TGCGCCAGCAGCTTGGGGGACAGGGGACGCACAGATACGCAGTATTTT

V: TRBV5-1
size: NA
J: TRBJ2-7
D: TRBD1
CDR3: CASSPAGGQGAFYEQYF
DNA: TGCGCCAGCAGCCCGGCGGGGGGACAGGGGGCTTTTTACGAGCAGTACTTC

V: TRBV12-3/TRBV12-4
size: NA
J: TRBJ1-2
D: TRBD1
CDR3: CASSRTGVGGYTF
DNA: TGTGCCAGCAGTAGAACAGGGGTCGGGGGCTACACCTTC

V: TRBV5-5
size: once
J: TRBJ2-7
D: NA
CDR3: CASSSWDSSSTPYEQYF
DNA: TGTGCCAGCAGCTCCTGGGACTCCTCATCCACCCCCTACGAGCAGTACTTC

V: TRBV7-2
size: NA
J: TRBJ2-1
D: TRBD2
CDR3: CASSLGGGGAYEQFF
DNA: TGTGCCAGCAGCTTAGGTGGCGGGGGGGCCTATGAGCAGTTCTTC

V: TRBV5-6
size: NA
J: TRBJ1-5
D: TRBD1
CDR3: CASSPGTGVNQPQHF
DNA: TGTGCCAGCAGTCCAGGGACAGGGGTCAATCAGCCCCAGCATTTT

V: TRBV5-5
size: NA
J: TRBJ2-7
D: TRBD2
CDR3: CASSWTSGGATYEQYF
DNA: TGTGCCAGCAGCTGGACTAGCGGGGGGGCAACCTACGAGCAGTACTTC

V: TRBV6-6
size: NA
J: TRBJ1-3
D: NA
CDR3: CASSHTTGLYSGNTIYF
DNA: TGTGCCAGCAGTCACACAACAGGACTATACTCTGGAAACACCATATATTTT

V: TRBV5-1
size: NA
J: TRBJ2-3
D: TRBD2
CDR3: CASRALFRQRGAPSTDTQYF
DNA: TGCGCCAGCCGAGCACTATTTCGGCAGCGGGGGGCCCCTAGCACAGATACGCAGTATTTT

V: TRBV5-1
size: NA
J: TRBJ1-1
D: NA
CDR3: CASSVLQGSGTEAFF
DNA: TGCGCCAGCAGCGTTCTACAGGGATCGGGCACTGAAGCTTTCTTT

V: TRBV28
size: NA
J: TRBJ2-2
D: NA
CDR3: CASKVLGELFF
DNA: TGTGCCAGCAAAGTACTCGGGGAGCTGTTTTTT

V: TRBV5-4
size: NA
J: TRBJ2-5
D: NA
CDR3: CASSRPGGLRETQYF
DNA: TGTGCCAGCAGCCGCCCAGGGGGGTTGCGGGAGACCCAGTACTTC

V: TRBV13
size: NA
J: TRBJ1-1
D: TRBD1
CDR3: CASSSRGQGGRYTEAFF
DNA: TGTGCCAGCAGCTCGCGCGGACAGGGAGGAAGGTACACTGAAGCTTTCTTT

V: TRBV7-2
size: NA
J: TRBJ2-1
D: TRBD2
CDR3: CASSLVASGVVGSYEQFF
DNA: TGTGCCAGCAGCTTAGTAGCCAGCGGGGTTGTGGGGAGTTATGAGCAGTTCTTC

V: TRBV21-1
size: NA
J: TRBJ2-3
D: NA
CDR3: CASSYGRAPGGGGIDTQYF
DNA: TGTGCCAGCAGCTACGGCAGGGCCCCAGGCGGGGGGGGAATAGATACGCAGTATTTT

V: TRBV28
size: NA
J: TRBJ1-5
D: NA
CDR3: CASILILGAQPQHF
DNA: TGTGCCAGCATTCTTATCCTGGGCGCTCAGCCCCAGCATTTT

V: TRBV28
size: NA
J: TRBJ1-6
D: NA
CDR3: CASSLEIHRVSYNSPLHF
DNA: TGTGCCAGCAGTTTAGAGATTCATCGGGTCTCCTATAATTCACCCCTCCACTTT

V: TRBV11-3
size: NA
J: TRBJ2-2
D: NA
CDR3: CASSLGGDLNTGELFF
DNA: TGTGCCAGCAGCTTAGGAGGGGACTTGAACACCGGGGAGCTGTTTTTT

V: TRBV3-1/TRBV3-2
size: once
J: TRBJ2-1
D: TRBD2
CDR3: CASSHPRGGGNEQFF
DNA: TGTGCCAGCAGCCATCCGCGGGGGGGTGGCAATGAGCAGTTCTTC

V: TRBV5-6
size: NA
J: TRBJ1-1
D: TRBD1
CDR3: CASSLVVGGARDTEAFF
DNA: TGTGCCAGCAGCTTGGTAGTAGGGGGCGCACGAGACACTGAAGCTTTCTTT

V: TRBV18
size: NA
J: TRBJ2-3
D: TRBD2
CDR3: CASSPLSGGGATDTQYF
DNA: TGTGCCAGCTCACCGCTTTCTGGCGGGGGGGCAACAGATACGCAGTATTTT

V: TRBV29-1
size: once
J: TRBJ2-1
D: TRBD2
CDR3: CSAAGRGGSGRTTVVSEQFF
DNA: TGCAGCGCCGCAGGGCGGGGGGGTTCAGGTCGTACCACGGTGGTGAGTGAGCAGTTCTTC